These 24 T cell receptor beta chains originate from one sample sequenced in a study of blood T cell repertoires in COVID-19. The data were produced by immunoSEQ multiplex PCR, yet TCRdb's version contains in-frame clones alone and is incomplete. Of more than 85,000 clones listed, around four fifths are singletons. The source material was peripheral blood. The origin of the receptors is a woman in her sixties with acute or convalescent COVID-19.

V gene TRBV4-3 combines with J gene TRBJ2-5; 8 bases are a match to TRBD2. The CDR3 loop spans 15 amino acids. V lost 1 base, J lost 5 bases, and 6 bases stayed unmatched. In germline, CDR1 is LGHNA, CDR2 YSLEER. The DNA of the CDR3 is TGCGCCAGCAGCCAAGCGGGGGGGCCATGGGAGACCCAGTACTTC. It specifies CASSQAGGPWETQYF.

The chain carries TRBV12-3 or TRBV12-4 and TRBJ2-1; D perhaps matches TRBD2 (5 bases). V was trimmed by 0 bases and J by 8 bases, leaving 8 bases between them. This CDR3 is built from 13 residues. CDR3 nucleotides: TGTGCCAGCAGTTTAGCCCCCGGGGATGAGCAGTTCTTC. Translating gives CASSLAPGDEQFF.

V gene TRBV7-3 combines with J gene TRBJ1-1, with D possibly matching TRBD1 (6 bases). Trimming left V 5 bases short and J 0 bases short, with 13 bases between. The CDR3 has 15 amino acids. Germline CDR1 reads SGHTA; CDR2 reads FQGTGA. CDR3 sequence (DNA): TGTGCCAGCAGCCCGGACAGCTCCTTGAACACTGAAGCTTTCTTT. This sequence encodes CASSPDSSLNTEAFF.

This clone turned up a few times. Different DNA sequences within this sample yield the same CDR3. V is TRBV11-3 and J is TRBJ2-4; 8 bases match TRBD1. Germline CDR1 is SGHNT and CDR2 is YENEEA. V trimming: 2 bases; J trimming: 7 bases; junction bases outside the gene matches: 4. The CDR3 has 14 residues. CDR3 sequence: CASSLSRQGNIQYF. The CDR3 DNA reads TGTGCCAGCAGCTTATCGAGACAGGGGAACATTCAGTACTTC.

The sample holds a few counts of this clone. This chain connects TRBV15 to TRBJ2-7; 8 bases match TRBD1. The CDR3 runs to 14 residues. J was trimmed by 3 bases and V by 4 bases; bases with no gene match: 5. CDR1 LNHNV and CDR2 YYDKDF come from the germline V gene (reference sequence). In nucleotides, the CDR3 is TGTGCCACCAGCATTGAAACAGGGGGCTACGAGCAGTACTTC. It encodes CATSIETGGYEQYF.

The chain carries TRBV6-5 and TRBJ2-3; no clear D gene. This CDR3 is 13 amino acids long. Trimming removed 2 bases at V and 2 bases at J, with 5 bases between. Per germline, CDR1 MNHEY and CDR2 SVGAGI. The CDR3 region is CASSYQFTDTQYF. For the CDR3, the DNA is TGTGCCAGCAGTTACCAGTTCACAGATACGCAGTATTTT.

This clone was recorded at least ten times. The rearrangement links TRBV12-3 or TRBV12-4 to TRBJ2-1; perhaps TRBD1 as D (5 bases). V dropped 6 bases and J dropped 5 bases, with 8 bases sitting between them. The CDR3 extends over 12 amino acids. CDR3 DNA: TGTGCCAGCAGGGGGCTGGACAATGAGCAGTTCTTC. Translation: CASRGLDNEQFF.

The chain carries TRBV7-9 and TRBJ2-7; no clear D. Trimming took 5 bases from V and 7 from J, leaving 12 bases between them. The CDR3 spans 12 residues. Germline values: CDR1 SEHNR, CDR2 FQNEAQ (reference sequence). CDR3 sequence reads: CASSHPTGEQYF. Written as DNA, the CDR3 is TGTGCCAGCAGCCACCCGACCGGGGAGCAGTACTTC.

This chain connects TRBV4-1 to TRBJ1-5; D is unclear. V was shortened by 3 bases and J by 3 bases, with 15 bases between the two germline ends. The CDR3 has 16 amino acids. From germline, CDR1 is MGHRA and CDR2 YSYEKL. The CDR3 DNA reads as TGCGCCAGCAGCCATTTCATAGCCGTCTCCAATCAGCCCCAGCATTTT. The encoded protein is CASSHFIAVSNQPQHF.

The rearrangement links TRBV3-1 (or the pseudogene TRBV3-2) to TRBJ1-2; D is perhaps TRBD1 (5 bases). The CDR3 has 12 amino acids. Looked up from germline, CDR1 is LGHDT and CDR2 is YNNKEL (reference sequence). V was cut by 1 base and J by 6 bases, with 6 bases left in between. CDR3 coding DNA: TGTGCCAGCAGCCAAGCAGGGAATGGCTACACCTTC. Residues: CASSQAGNGYTF.

In nucleotides, the CDR3 is TGTGCCAGCAGCCAAGATTTTAGGCAGGCAAGCGAGCAGTACTTC. Protein: CASSQDFRQASEQYF. The chain uses TRBV4-2 and TRBJ2-7; D gene uncertain. Germline V CDR1 and CDR2: LGHNA, YNFKEQ. V dropped 0 bases and J dropped 6 bases, with 15 bases sitting between them. This CDR3 is built from 15 residues.

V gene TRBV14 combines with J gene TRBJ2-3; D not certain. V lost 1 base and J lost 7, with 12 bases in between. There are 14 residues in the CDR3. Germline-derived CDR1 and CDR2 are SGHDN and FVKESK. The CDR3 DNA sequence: TGTGCCAGCAGCCAAGGATCCGCACAGAATACGCAGTATTTT. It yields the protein CASSQGSAQNTQYF.

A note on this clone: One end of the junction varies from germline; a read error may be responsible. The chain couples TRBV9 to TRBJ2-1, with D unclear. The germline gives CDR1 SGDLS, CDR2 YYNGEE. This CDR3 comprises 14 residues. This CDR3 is CASSVSPSSNEQFF. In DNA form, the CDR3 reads TGTGCCAGCAGCGTATCCCCCTCCTCCAATGAGCAGTTCTTC.

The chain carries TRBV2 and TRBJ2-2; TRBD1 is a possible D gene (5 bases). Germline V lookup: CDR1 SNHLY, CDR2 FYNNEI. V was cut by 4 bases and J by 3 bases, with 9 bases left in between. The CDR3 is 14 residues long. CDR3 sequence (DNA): TGTGCCAGCAGTGGAGACAGATACACCGGGGAGCTGTTTTTT. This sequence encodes CASSGDRYTGELFF.

The CDR3 sequence is CSAQPRDRGPGNTIYF. CDR3 nucleotide sequence: TGCAGCGCCCAACCCCGGGACAGGGGGCCTGGAAACACCATATATTTT. The chain is built from TRBV29-1 and TRBJ1-3; the match to TRBD1 covers 12 bases. Germline-derived CDR1 and CDR2 are SQVTM and ANQGSEA. V shed 7 bases, J shed 2 bases, and the junction held 9 bases outside the gene matches. The CDR3 runs 16 residues.

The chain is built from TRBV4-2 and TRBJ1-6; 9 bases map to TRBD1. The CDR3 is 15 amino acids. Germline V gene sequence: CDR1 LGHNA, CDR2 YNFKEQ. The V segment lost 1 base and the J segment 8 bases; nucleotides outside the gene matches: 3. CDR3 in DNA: TGTGCCAGCAGCCAAGTTTGGACAGGGGATTCACCCCTCCACTTT. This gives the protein CASSQVWTGDSPLHF.

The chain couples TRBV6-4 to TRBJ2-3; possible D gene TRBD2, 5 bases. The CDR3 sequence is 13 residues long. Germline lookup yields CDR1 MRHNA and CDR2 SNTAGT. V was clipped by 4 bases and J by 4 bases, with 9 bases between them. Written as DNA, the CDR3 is TGTGCCAGCAGTGGCCCCGGGGCAGATACGCAGTATTTT. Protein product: CASSGPGADTQYF.

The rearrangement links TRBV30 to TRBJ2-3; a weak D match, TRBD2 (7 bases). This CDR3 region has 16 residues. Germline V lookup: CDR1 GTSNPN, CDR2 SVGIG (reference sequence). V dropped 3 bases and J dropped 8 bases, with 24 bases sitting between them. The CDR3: CAWRDTKLGGAVTQYF. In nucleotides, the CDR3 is TGTGCCTGGAGGGACACAAAGTTGGGGGGGGCCGTTACGCAGTATTTT.

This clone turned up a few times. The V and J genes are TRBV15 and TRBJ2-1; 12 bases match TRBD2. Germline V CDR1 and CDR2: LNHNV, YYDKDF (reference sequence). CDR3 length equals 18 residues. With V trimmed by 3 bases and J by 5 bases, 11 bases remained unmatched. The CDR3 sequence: CATSSGTSGRSKDNEQFF. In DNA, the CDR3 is TGTGCCACCAGCAGCGGGACTAGCGGGCGATCAAAGGACAATGAGCAGTTCTTC.

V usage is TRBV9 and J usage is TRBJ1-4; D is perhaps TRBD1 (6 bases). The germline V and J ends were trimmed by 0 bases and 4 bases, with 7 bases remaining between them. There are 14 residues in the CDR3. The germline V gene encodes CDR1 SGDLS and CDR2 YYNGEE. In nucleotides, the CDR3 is TGTGCCAGCAGCGTAGCAGGGGTTAATGAAAAACTGTTTTTT. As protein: CASSVAGVNEKLFF.

The CDR3 sequence: CASSLPQTGQETQYF. The CDR3 DNA reads TGTGCCAGCAGCCTCCCTCAGACAGGTCAAGAGACCCAGTACTTC. J is TRBJ2-5 and V is TRBV3-1 (or the pseudogene TRBV3-2); D perhaps matches TRBD1 (6 bases). The CDR3 covers 15 residues. Trimming removed 4 bases from V and 2 bases from J, with 14 bases in between. Germline V gene lookup returns CDR1 LGHDT and CDR2 YNNKEL (reference sequence).

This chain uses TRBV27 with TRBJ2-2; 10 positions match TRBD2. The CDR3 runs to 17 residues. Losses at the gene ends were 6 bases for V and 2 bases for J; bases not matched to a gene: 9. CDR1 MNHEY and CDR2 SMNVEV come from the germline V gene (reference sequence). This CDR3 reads CASSGIAGGQNTGELFF. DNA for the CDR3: TGTGCCAGCAGCGGAATAGCGGGGGGCCAAAACACCGGGGAGCTGTTTTTT.

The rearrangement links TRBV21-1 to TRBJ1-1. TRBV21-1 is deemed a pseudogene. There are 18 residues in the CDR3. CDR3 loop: CASSKRRDFQPHEWAAFF. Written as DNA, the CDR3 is TGTGCCAGCAGCAAAAGGCGGGACTTTCAACCACATGAATGGGCGGCTTTCTTT.

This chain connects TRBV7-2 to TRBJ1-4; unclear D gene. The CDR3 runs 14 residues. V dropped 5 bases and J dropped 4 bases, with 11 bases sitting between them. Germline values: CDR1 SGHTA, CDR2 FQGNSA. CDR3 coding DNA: TGTGCCAGCAGCCAGGACTCTGATAATGAAAAACTGTTTTTT. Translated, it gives CASSQDSDNEKLFF.